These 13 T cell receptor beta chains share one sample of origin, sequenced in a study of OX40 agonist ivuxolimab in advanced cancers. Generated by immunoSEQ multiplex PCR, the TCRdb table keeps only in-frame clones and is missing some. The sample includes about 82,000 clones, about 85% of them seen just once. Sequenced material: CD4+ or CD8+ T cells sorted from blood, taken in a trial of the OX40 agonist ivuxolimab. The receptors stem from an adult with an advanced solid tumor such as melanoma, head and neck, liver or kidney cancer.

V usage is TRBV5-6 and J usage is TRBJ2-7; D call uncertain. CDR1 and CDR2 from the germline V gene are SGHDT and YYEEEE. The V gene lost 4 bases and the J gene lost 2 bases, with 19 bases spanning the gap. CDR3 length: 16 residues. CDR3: CASSTLPWTGTYEQYF. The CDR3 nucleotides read TGTGCCAGCAGCACACTCCCTTGGACGGGCACCTACGAGCAGTACTTC. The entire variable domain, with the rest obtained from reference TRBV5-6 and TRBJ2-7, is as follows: DAGVTQSPTHLIKTRGQQVTLRCSPKSGHDTVSWYQQALGQGPQFIFQYYEEEERQRGNFPDRFSGHQFPNYSSELNVNALLLGDSALYLCASSTLPWTGTYEQYFGPGTRLTVT.

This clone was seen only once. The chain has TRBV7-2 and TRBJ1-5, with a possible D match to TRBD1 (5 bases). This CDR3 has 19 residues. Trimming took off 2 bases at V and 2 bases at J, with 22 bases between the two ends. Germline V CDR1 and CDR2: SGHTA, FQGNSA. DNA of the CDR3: TGTGCCAGCAGCTTATCGGAGGCAGGGTTTTATTCTGGCAATCAGCCCCAGCATTTT. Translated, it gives CASSLSEAGFYSGNQPQHF.

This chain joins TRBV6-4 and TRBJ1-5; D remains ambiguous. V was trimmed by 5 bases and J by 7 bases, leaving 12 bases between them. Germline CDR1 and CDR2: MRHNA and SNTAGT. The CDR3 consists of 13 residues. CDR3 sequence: CASSQSSDQPQHF. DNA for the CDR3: TGTGCCAGCAGTCAGAGCTCAGACCAGCCCCAGCATTTT.

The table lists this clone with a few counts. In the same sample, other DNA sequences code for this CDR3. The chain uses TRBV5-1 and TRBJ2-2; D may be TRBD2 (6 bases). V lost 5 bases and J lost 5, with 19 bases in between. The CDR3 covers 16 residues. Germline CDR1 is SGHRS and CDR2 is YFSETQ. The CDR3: CASRVAGTPGTGELFF. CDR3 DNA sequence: TGCGCCAGCAGGGTTGCCGGGACTCCGGGGACCGGGGAGCTGTTTTTT.

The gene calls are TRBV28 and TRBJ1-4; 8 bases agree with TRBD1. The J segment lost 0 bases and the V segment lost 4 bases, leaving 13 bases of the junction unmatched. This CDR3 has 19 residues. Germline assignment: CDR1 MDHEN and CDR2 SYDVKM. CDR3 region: CASSSGQGRKAATNEKLFF. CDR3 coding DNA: TGTGCCAGCAGTTCCGGACAGGGAAGGAAGGCAGCAACTAATGAAAAACTGTTTTTT. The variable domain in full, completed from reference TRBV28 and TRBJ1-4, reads DVKVTQSSRYLVKRTGEKVFLECVQDMDHENMFWYRQDPGLGLRLIYFSYDVKMKEKGDIPEGYSVSREKKERFSLILESASTNQTSMYLCASSSGQGRKAATNEKLFFGSGTQLSVL.

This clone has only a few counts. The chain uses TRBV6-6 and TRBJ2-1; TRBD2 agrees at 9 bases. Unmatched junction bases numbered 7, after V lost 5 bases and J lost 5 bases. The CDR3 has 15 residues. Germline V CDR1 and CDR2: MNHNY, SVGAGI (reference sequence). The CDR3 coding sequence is TGTGCCAGCAGTCCGGCGGGGGGGAGTGACAATGAGCAGTTCTTC. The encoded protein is CASSPAGGSDNEQFF.

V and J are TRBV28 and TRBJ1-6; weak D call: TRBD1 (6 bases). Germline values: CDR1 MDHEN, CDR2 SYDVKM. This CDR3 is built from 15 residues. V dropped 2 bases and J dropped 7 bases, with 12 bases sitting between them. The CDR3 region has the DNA TGTGCCAGCAGTTTACAGGGGCCCACAAATTCACCCCTCCACTTT. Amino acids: CASSLQGPTNSPLHF.

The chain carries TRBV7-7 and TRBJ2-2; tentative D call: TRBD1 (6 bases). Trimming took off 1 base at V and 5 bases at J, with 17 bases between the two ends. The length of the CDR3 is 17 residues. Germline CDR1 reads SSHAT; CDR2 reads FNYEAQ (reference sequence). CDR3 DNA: TGTGCCAGCAGCTTAGTTCCGCAGGGGCAGGGGACCGGGGAGCTGTTTTTT. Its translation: CASSLVPQGQGTGELFF.

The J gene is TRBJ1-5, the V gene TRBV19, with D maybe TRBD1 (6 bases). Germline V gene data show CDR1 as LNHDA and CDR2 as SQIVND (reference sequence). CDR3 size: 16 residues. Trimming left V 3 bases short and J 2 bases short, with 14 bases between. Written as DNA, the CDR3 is TGTGCCAGTAGTATTCGAGCAGGGGATGGCAATCAGCCCCAGCATTTT. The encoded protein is CASSIRAGDGNQPQHF.

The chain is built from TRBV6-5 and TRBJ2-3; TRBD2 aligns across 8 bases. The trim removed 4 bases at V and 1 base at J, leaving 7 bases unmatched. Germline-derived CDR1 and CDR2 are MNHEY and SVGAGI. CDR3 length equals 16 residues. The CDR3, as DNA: TGTGCCAGCAGTTTGACTAGCGCGGGTGGCACAGATACGCAGTATTTT. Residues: CASSLTSAGGTDTQYF.

The CDR3, as DNA: TGTGCCAGCAGCGACACCCGACTCTACGAGCAGTACTTC. It specifies CASSDTRLYEQYF. The V gene is TRBV7-2, the J gene TRBJ2-7; D is unresolved. The CDR3 sequence is 13 residues long. CDR1 SGHTA and CDR2 FQGNSA come from the germline V gene. V was clipped by 5 bases and J by 3 bases, with 11 bases between them.

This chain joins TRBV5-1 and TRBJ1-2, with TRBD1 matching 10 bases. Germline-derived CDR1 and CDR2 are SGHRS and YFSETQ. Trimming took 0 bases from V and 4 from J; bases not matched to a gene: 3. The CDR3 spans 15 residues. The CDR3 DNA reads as TGCGCCAGCAGCTTGGGGGACAGGGGAGGCTATGGCTACACCTTC. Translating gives CASSLGDRGGYGYTF.

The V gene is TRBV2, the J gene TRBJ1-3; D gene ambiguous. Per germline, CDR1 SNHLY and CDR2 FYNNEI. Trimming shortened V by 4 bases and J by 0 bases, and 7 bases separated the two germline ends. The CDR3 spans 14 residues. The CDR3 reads CASSVENSGNTIYF. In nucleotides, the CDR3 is TGTGCCAGCAGTGTAGAGAACTCTGGAAACACCATATATTTT.